This T cell receptor beta chain was recovered during a study of T cells in Graves' hyperthyroidism and ophthalmopathy. Study outcomes and limitations: Most thyroid clonotypes with frequency above 0.001 were detected in blood.

Authors of the study amplified TCR beta CDR3 regions from RNA transcripts. Researchers ran a first-round RT-PCR on the TCR CDR3 using the HTBI primer set. TCRdb reprocessed the multiplex PCR reads via MiXCR and lists one record per CDR3 protein. The repertoire holds roughly 300,000 distinct CDR3 sequences, with approximately 13% as singletons. This CDR3 has 15 residues. Between the trimmed V and J ends, which lost 0 bases and 1 base, there was a span of 9 bases. In germline, CDR1 is SGHRS, CDR2 YFSETQ. Thyroid ultrasound and orbital computed tomography, with clinical symptoms and serum thyroxine and TRAb, informed diagnoses. In its sample, this clonotype was seen many times. The target antigen is unknown.

The specimen was blood. This TCR derives from a woman aged 25 to 39 with Graves' hyperthyroidism. This chain joins TRBV5-1 and TRBJ2-3, with D possibly matching TRBD2 (5 bases). CDR3 in amino acids: CASSLEGSGTDTQYF. The CDR3 DNA is TGCGCCAGCAGCTTGGAAGGTAGCGGCACAGATACGCAGTATTTT.